The T cell receptor (beta chain) under discussion was sequenced for a study of blood T cells in healthy people across ages. CDR1 and CDR2 (germline): LGHDT, YNNKEL (reference sequence). The CDR3 runs 14 residues. V was shortened by 8 bases and J by 2 bases, with 16 bases between the two germline ends. Through a sample-barcoded 5' primer and a J-beta primer mix, a second PCR was run for about 6 to 11 cycles. Each CDR3 protein is one row after TCRdb ran MiXCR on the 5' RACE reads. The table shows approximately 1.5 million distinct CDR3 sequences, with 30% to 40% occurring only once. The sequence was obtained from a woman under 40 in good health. The gene calls are TRBV3-1 and TRBJ2-7; D may correspond to TRBD1 or TRBD2 (5 bases each). Input material: blood. CDR3 loop: CASSISGATYEQYF. The CDR3 region has the DNA TGTGCCAGCTCCATATCCGGGGCGACCTACGAGCAGTACTTC.